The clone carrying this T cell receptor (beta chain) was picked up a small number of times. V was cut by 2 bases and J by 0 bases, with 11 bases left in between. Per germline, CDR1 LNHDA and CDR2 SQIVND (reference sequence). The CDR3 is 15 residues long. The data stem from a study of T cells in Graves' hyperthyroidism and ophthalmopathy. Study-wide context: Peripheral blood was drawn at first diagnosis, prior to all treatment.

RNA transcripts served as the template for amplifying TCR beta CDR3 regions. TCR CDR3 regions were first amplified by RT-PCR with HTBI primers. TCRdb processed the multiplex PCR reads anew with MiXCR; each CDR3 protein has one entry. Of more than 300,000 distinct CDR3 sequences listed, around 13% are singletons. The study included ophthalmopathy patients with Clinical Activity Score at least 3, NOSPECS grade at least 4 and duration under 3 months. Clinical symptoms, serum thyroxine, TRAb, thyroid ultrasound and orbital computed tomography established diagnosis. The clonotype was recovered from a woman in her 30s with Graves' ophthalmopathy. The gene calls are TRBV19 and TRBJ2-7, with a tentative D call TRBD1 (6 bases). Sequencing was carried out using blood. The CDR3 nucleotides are TGTGCCAGTAGTATAAGGGGGTTAAGCTCCTACGAGCAGTACTTC. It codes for CASSIRGLSSYEQYF.